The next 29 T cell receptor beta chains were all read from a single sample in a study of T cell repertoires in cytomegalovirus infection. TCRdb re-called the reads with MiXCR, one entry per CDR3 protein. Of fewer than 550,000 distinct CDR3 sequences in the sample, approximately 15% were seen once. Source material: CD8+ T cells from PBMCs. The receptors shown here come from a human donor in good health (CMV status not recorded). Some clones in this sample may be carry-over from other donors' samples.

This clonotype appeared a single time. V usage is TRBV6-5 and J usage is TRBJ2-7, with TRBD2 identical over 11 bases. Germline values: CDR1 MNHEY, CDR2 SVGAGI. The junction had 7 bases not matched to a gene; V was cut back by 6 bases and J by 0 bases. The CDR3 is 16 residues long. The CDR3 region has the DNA TGTGCCAGCAGGACTAGCGGGGCCGGGAGCTCCTACGAGCAGTACTTC. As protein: CASRTSGAGSSYEQYF.

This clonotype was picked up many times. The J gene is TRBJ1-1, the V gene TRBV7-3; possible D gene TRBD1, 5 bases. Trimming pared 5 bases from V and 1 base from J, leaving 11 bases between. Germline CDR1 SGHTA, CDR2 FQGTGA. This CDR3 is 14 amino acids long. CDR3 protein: CASSPHTGNTEAFF. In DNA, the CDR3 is TGTGCCAGCAGCCCCCATACAGGGAACACTGAAGCTTTCTTT.

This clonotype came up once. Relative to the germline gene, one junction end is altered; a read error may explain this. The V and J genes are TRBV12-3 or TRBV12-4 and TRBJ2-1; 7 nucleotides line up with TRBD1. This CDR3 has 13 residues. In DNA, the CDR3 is TGTGCCAGCCAGGGACAGTCCTACAGTGAGCAGTTCTTC. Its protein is CASQGQSYSEQFF.

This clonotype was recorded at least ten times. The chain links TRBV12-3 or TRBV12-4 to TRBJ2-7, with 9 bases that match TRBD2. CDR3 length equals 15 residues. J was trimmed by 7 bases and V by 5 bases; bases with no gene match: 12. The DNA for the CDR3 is TGTGCCAGCAGTGAAACGGGCGGGAGGGCCATAGAGCAGTACTTC. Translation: CASSETGGRAIEQYF.

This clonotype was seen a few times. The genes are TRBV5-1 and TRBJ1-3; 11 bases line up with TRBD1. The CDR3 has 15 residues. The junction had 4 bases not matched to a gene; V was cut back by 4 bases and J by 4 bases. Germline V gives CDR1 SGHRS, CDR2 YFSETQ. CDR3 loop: CASSGRTGGGNTIYF. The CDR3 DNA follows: TGCGCCAGCAGCGGAAGGACAGGGGGCGGAAACACCATATATTTT.

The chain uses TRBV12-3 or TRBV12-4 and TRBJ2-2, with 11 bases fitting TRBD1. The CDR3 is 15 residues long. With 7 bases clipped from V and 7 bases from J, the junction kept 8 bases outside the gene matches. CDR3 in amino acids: CASNIPGQGVGELFF. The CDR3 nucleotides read TGTGCCAGCAATATACCGGGACAGGGGGTCGGGGAGCTGTTTTTT.

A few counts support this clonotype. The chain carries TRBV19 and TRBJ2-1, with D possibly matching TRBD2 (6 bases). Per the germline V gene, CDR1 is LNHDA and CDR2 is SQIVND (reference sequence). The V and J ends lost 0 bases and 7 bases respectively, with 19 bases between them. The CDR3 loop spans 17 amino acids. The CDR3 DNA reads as TGTGCCAGTAGTATAGATTACGGGGAGGATTGGGGGAATGAGCAGTTCTTC. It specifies CASSIDYGEDWGNEQFF.

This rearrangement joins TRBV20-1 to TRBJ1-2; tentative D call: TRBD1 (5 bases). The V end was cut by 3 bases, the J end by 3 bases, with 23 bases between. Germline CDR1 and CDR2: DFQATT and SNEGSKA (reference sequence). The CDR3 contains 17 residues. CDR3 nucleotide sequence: TGCAGTGCTAGCCGACAGCCCCCTTCTACACCTTACTATGGCTACACCTTC. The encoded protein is CSASRQPPSTPYYGYTF.

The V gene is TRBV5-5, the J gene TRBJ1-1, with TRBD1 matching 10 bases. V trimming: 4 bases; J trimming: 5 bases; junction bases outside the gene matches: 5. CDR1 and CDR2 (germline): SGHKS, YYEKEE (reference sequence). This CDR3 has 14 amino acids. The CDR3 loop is CASSQDRGITEAFF. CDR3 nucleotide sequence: TGTGCCAGCAGCCAGGACAGGGGGATTACTGAAGCTTTCTTT.

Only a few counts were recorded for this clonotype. CDR3 loop: CSVEDLKTSGNTIYF. The CDR3 nucleotides read TGCAGCGTTGAAGATCTTAAGACATCTGGAAACACCATATATTTT. The J gene is TRBJ1-3, the V gene TRBV29-1; D is unresolved. The CDR3 runs 15 residues. Per germline, CDR1 SQVTM and CDR2 ANQGSEA. V was pared by 0 bases and J by 1 base, with 10 bases between.

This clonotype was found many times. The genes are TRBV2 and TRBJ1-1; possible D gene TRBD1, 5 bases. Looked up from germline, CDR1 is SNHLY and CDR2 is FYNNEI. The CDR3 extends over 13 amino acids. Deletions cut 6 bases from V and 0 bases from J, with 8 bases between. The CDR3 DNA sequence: TGTGCCAGCAGGGGACGGGTGAACACTGAAGCTTTCTTT. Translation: CASRGRVNTEAFF. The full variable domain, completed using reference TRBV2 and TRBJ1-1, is EPEVTQTPSHQVTQMGQEVILRCVPISNHLYFYWYRQILGQKVEFLVSFYNNEISEKSEIFDDQFSVERPDGSNFTLKIRSTKLEDSAMYFCASRGRVNTEAFFGQGTRLTVV.

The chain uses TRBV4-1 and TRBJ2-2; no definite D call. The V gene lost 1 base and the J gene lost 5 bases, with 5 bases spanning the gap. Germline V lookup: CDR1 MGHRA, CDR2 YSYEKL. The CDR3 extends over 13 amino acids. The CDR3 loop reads CASSQVGTGELFF. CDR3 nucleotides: TGCGCCAGCAGCCAAGTGGGGACCGGGGAGCTGTTTTTT.

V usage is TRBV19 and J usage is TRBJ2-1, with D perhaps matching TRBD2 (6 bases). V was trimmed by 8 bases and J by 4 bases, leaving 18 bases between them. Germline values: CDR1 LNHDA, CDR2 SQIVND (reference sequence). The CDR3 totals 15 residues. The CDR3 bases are TGTGCCAGTTGTTACGGGGGTGGACCATACAATGAGCAGTTCTTC. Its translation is CASCYGGGPYNEQFF.

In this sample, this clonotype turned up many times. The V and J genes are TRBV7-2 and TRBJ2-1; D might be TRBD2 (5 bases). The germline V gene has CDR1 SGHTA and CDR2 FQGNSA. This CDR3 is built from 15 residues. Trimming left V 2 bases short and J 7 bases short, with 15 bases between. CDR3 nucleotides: TGTGCCAGCAGCTTACTGCGGGCTGTGGGAAATGAGCAGTTCTTC. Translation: CASSLLRAVGNEQFF. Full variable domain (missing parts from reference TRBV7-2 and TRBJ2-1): GAGVSQSPSNKVTEKGKDVELRCDPISGHTALYWYRQSLGQGLEFLIYFQGNSAPDKSGLPSDRFSAERTGGSVSTLTIQRTQQEDSAVYLCASSLLRAVGNEQFFGPGTRLTVL.

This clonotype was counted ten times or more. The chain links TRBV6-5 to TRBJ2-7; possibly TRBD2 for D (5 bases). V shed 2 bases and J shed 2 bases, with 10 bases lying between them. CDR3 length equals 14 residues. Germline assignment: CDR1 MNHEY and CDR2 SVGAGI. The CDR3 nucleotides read TGTGCCAGCAGTTACGGAGGTTCCCCCTACGAGCAGTACTTC. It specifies CASSYGGSPYEQYF.

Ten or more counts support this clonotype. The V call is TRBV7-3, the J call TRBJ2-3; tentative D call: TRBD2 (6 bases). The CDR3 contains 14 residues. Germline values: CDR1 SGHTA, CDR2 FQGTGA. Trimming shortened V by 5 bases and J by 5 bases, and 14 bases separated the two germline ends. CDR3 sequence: CASSPTGLQDTQYF. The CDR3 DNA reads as TGTGCCAGCAGCCCAACGGGACTTCAAGATACGCAGTATTTT.

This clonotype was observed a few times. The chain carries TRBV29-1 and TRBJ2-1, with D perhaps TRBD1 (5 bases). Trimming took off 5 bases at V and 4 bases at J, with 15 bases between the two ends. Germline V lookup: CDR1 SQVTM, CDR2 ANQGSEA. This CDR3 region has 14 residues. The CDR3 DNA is TGCAGCGTTCAAAGGGGTGGGATATACAATGAGCAGTTCTTC. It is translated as CSVQRGGIYNEQFF.

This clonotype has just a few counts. The CDR3 region is CASREWGQETQYF. The CDR3 DNA reads TGTGCCAGCAGGGAGTGGGGCCAAGAGACCCAGTACTTC. The V call is TRBV11-2, the J call TRBJ2-5; D is unclear. The CDR3 is made up of 13 amino acids. Germline CDR1 reads SGHAT; CDR2 reads FQNNGV. The V and J ends lost 6 bases and 1 base respectively, with 9 bases between them. Complete variable domain (other parts from reference TRBV11-2 and TRBJ2-5): EAGVAQSPRYKIIEKRQSVAFWCNPISGHATLYWYQQILGQGPKLLIQFQNNGVVDDSQLPKDRFSAERLKGVDSTLKIQPAKLEDSAVYLCASREWGQETQYFGPGTRLLVL.

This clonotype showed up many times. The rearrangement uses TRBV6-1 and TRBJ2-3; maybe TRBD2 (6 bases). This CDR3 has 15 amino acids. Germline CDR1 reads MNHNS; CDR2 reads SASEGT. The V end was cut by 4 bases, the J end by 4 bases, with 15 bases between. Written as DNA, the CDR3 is TGTGCCAGCAGTGCCCCAGGGAGGAAACCAGATACGCAGTATTTT. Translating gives CASSAPGRKPDTQYF.

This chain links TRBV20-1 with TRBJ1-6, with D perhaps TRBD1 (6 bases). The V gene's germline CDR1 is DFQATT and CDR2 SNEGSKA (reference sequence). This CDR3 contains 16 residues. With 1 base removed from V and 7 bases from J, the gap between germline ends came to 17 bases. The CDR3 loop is CSARALQGVGNSPLHF. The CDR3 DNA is TGCAGTGCTAGAGCTTTACAGGGAGTCGGGAATTCACCCCTCCACTTT.

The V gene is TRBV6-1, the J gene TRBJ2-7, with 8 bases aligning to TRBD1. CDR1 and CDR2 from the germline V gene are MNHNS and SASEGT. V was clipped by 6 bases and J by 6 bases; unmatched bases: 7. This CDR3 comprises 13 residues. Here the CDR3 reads CASRSGQGPEQYF. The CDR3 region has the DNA TGTGCCAGCAGGTCCGGACAGGGACCCGAGCAGTACTTC.

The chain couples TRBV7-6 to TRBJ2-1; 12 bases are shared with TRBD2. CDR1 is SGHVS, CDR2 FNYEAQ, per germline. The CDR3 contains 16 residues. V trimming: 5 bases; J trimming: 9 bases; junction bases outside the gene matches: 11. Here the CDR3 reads CASSPPASGRVSEQFF. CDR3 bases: TGTGCCAGCAGCCCCCCGGCTAGCGGGAGGGTTAGTGAGCAGTTCTTC.

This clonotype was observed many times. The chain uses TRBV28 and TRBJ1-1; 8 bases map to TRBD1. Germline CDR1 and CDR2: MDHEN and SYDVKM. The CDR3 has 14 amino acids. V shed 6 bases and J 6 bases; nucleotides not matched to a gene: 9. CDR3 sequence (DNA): TGTGCCAGCAGCCCCTGGACAGGGAGCGCTGAAGCTTTCTTT. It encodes CASSPWTGSAEAFF.

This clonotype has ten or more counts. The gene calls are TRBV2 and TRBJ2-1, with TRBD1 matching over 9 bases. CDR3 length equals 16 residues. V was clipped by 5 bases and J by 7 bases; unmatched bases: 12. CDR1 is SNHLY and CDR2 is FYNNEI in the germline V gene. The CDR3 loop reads CASSRTGETNTNEQFF. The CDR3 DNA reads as TGTGCCAGCAGTCGGACAGGGGAGACGAATACGAATGAGCAGTTCTTC.

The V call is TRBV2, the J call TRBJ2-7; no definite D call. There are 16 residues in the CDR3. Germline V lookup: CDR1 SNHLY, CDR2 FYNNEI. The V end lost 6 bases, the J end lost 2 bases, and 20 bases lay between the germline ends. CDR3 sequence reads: CASRTQPPTNPYEQYF. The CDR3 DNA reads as TGTGCCAGCAGAACCCAACCCCCCACTAACCCCTACGAGCAGTACTTC.

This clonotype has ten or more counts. CDR3 region: CASSFHLYQGAKNIQYF. The CDR3 DNA sequence: TGTGCCAGCAGCTTTCACCTGTACCAGGGGGCCAAAAACATTCAGTACTTC. This chain connects TRBV7-9 to TRBJ2-4; D may be TRBD1 (6 bases). This CDR3 is 17 amino acids long. The V end lost 3 bases, the J end lost 1 base, and 16 bases lay between the germline ends. CDR1 and CDR2 (germline): SEHNR, FQNEAQ (reference sequence).

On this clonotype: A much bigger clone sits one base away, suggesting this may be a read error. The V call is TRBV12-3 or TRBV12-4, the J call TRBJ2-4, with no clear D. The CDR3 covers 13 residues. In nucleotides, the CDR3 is TGTGCCGGCAGCTCAATCGGACCGGACATTCAGTACTTC. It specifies CAGSSIGPDIQYF.

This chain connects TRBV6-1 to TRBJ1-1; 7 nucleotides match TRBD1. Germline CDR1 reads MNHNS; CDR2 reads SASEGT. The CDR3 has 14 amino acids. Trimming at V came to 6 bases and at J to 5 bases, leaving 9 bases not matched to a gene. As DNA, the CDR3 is TGTGCCAGCAGACGAAGTCAGGGGGGAACTGAAGCTTTCTTT. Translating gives CASRRSQGGTEAFF.

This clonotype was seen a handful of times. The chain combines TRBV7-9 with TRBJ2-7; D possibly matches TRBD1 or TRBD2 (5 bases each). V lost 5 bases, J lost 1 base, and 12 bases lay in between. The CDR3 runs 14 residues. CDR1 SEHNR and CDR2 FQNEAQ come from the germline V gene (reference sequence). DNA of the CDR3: TGTGCCAGCAGCCCCGGGACCCCATCCTACGAGCAGTACTTC. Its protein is CASSPGTPSYEQYF.